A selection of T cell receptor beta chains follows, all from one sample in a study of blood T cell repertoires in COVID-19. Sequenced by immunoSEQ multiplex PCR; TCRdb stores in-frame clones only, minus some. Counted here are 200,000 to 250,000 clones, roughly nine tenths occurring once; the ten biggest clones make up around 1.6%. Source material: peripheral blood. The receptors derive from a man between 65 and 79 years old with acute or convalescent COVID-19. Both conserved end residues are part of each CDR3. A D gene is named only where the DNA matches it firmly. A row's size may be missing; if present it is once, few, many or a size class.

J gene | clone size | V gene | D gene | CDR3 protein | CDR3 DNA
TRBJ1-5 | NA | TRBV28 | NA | CASRYPQGGNQPQHF | TGTGCCAGCAGATACCCACAGGGAGGCAATCAGCCCCAGCATTTT
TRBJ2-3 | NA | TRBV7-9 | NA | CASSFLTDTQYF | TGTGCCAGCAGCTTTCTCACAGATACGCAGTATTTT
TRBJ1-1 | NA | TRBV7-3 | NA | CASSQIRRGGAEAFF | TGTGCCAGCAGCCAAATTCGTAGAGGCGGTGCTGAAGCTTTCTTT
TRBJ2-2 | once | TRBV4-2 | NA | CASSQVDSYTGELFF | TGTGCCAGCAGCCAAGTTGACAGTTACACCGGGGAGCTGTTTTTT
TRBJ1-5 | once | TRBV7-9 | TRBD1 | CASSSGQGSNQPQHF | TGTGCCAGCAGCTCGGGACAGGGAAGCAATCAGCCCCAGCATTTT
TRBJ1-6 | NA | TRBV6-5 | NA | CASSYINSPLHF | TGTGCCAGCAGTTATATAAATTCACCCCTCCACTTT
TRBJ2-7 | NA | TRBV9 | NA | CASSVGQGPSYEQYF | TGTGCCAGCAGCGTAGGGCAGGGGCCCTCCTACGAGCAGTACTTC
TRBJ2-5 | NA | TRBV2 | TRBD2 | CASRHKISGLETQYF | TGTGCCAGCAGACATAAAATTAGCGGGTTAGAGACCCAGTACTTC
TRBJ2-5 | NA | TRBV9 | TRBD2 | CASSGRGESGETQYF | TGTGCCAGCAGCGGGCGGGGGGAATCAGGGGAGACCCAGTACTTC
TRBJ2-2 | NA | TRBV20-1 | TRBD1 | CSASNLNRGMNTGELFF | TGCAGTGCTAGTAATTTAAACAGGGGGATGAACACCGGGGAGCTGTTTTTT
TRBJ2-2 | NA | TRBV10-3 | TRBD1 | CAIRDYRGAGELFF | TGTGCCATCAGAGATTACAGGGGAGCCGGGGAGCTGTTTTTT
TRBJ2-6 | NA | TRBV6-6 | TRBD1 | CASSRDRAEAGANVLTF | TGTGCCAGCAGTCGAGACAGGGCAGAAGCTGGGGCCAACGTCCTGACTTTC
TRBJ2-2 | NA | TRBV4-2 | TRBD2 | CASSQVRAGGPGELFF | TGTGCCAGCAGCCAAGTGCGAGCGGGAGGGCCCGGGGAGCTGTTTTTT
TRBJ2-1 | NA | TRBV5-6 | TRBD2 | CASSLMVAGGPNEQFF | TGTGCCAGCAGCTTGATGGTTGCGGGAGGGCCGAATGAGCAGTTCTTC
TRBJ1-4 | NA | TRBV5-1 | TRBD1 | CASSLGTGVNEKLFF | TGCGCCAGCAGCTTGGGGACAGGAGTTAATGAAAAACTGTTTTTT
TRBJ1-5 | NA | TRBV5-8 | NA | CASSLQGGTDQPQHF | TGTGCCAGCAGCTTGCAAGGGGGAACGGATCAGCCCCAGCATTTT
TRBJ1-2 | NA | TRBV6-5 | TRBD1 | CASSPTGTGGYGYTF | TGTGCCAGCAGCCCAACCGGGACAGGGGGCTATGGCTACACCTTC
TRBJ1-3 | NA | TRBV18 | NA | CASLSSYPITGNTIYF | TGTGCCAGCTTAAGTAGCTACCCGATAACTGGAAACACCATATATTTT
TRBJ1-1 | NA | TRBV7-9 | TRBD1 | CASSARQGPNTEAFF | TGTGCCAGCAGCGCGAGACAGGGACCGAACACTGAAGCTTTCTTT
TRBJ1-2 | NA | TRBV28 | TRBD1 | CASWTGALYGYTF | TGTGCCAGCTGGACAGGGGCATTGTATGGCTACACCTTC
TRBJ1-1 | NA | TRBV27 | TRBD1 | CASSISGTGYNRHEAFF | TGTGCCAGCAGTATATCCGGGACAGGGTATAACCGCCATGAAGCTTTCTTT
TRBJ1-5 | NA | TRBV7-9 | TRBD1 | CASSPTGDQPQHF | TGTGCCAGCAGCCCGACAGGGGATCAGCCCCAGCATTTT
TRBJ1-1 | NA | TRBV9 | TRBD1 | CASSPGGVGTEAFF | TGTGCCAGCAGCCCAGGGGGCGTCGGCACTGAAGCTTTCTTT